The entry below describes one T cell receptor (beta chain). This entry is derived from a study of cytomegalovirus exposure and HLA in healthy donors. With 60 Vbeta and 13 Jbeta primers, the PCR was carried out. TCRdb's table, derived via immunoSEQ multiplex PCR, lists solely in-frame clones and lacks some. The sample carries some 180,000 clones, 77% recorded once. The sequencing input was PBMCs. The clonotype was recovered from a woman aged 55-69 years in good health and CMV-seropositive.

The CDR3 DNA reads TGTGCCAGCAGCCCCCGTGAGGCACCCTACAATGAGCAGTTCTTC. Protein sequence: CASSPREAPYNEQFF. The V gene is TRBV7-3, the J gene TRBJ2-1; D gene uncertain. The ends were cut back, 5 bases at V and 2 bases at J, with 13 bases in the middle. The CDR3 length is 15 residues. Looked up from germline, CDR1 is SGHTA and CDR2 is FQGTGA.